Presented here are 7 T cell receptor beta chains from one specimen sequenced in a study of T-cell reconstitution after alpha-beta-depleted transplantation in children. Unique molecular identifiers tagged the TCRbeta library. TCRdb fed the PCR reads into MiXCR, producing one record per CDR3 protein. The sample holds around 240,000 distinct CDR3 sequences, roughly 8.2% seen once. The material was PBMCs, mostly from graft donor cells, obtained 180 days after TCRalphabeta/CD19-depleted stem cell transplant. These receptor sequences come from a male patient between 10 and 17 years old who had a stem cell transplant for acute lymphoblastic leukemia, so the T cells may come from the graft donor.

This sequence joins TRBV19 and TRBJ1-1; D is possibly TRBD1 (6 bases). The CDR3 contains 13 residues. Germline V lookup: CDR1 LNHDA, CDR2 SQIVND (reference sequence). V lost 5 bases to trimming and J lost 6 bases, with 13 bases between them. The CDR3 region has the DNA TGTGCCAGTAGTTCATCCAACAGGGCTGAAGCTTTCTTT. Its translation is CASSSSNRAEAFF.

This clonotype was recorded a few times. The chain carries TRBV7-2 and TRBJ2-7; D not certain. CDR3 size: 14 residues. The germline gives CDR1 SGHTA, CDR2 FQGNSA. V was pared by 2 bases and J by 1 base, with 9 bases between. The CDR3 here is CASSLFGESYEQYF. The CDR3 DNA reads TGTGCCAGCAGCTTATTCGGCGAATCCTACGAGCAGTACTTC.

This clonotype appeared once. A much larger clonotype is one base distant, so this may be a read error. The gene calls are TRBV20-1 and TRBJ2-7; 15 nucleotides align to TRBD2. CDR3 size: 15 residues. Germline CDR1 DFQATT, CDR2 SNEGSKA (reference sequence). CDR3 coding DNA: TGCTGTGGCGGGACTAGCGGGGGGAGGACCTACGAGCAGTACTTC. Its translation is CCGGTSGGRTYEQYF.

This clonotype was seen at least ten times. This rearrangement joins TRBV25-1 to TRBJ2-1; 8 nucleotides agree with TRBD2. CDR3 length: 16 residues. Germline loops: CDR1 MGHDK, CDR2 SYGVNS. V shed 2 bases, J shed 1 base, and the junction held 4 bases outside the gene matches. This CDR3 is CASSENRGGSYNEQFF. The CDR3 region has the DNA TGTGCCAGCAGTGAAAACCGGGGGGGGTCCTACAATGAGCAGTTCTTC.

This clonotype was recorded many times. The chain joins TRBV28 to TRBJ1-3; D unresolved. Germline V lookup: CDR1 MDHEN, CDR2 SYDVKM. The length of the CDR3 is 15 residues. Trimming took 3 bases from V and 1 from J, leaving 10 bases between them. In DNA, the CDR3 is TGTGCCAGCAGTTTGGGGTCGGCATCTGGAAACACCATATATTTT. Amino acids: CASSLGSASGNTIYF.

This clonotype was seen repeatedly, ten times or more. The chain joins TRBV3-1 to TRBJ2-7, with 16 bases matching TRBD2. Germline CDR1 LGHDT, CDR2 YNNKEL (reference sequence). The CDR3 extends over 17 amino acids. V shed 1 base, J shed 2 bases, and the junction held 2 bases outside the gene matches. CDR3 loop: CASSQGGLAGGPYEQYF. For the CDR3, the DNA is TGTGCCAGCAGCCAAGGGGGACTAGCGGGAGGGCCCTACGAGCAGTACTTC.

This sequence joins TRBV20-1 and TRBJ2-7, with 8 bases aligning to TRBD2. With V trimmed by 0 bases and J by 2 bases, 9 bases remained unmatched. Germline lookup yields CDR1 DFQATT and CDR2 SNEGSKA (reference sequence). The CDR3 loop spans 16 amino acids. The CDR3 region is CSARDLPGGATYEQYF. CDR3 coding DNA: TGCAGTGCTAGAGATCTCCCGGGGGGGGCGACCTACGAGCAGTACTTC.